Presented here are 12 T cell receptor beta chains from one specimen sequenced in a study of patients and donors after allogeneic stem cell transplantation. In TCRdb, the RT-PCR reads were re-called with MiXCR into one record per CDR3 protein. The top ten hold roughly 10% of the sample, which has roughly 230,000 distinct CDR3 sequences, 11% to 15% seen once. The sequenced sample was blood, either unsorted or a sorted T cell fraction (not recorded which). These receptors were obtained from a human donor who was either an allogeneic HSCT recipient or a stem cell or donor lymphocyte infusion donor (not recorded which). It is not recorded whose cells these are; they may come from a transplant donor.

V and J are TRBV20-1 and TRBJ2-7, with 7 bases aligning to TRBD1. The germline CDR1 and CDR2 sequences are DFQATT and SNEGSKA (reference sequence). This CDR3 contains 16 residues. J gave up 1 base and V 0 bases, and 9 bases lay outside the gene matches. CDR3 sequence reads: CSARDVWETGSYEQYF. The CDR3 DNA follows: TGCAGTGCTAGAGATGTCTGGGAGACAGGGTCCTACGAGCAGTACTTC.

A few counts support this clonotype. The rearrangement links TRBV25-1 to TRBJ2-7; D is unresolved. The germline V gene has CDR1 MGHDK and CDR2 SYGVNS. The CDR3 totals 12 residues. V lost 3 bases and J lost 3, with 6 bases in between. The DNA for the CDR3 is TGTGCCAGCAGTGACAGGAACTACGAGCAGTACTTC. Translating gives CASSDRNYEQYF.

This clonotype was recorded at least ten times. The rearrangement uses TRBV19 and TRBJ1-1, with TRBD1 matching over 7 bases. The V segment lost 4 bases and the J segment 1 base; nucleotides outside the gene matches: 6. CDR1 and CDR2 from the germline V gene are LNHDA and SQIVND (reference sequence). The CDR3 has 15 residues. CDR3 residues: CASSTGGTANTEAFF. As DNA, the CDR3 is TGTGCCAGTAGTACAGGGGGGACTGCGAACACTGAAGCTTTCTTT.

This clonotype was seen many times. The chain employs TRBV10-3 and TRBJ2-3; no clear D. V was clipped by 6 bases and J by 1 base, with 5 bases between them. The CDR3 has 12 residues. CDR1 and CDR2 from the germline V gene are ENHRY and SYGVKD. CDR3 sequence reads: CAIRSGTDTQYF. The CDR3, as DNA: TGTGCCATCAGGTCGGGCACAGATACGCAGTATTTT.

This clonotype has a handful of counts. J is TRBJ2-3 and V is TRBV7-2; 7 nucleotides match TRBD2. The J segment lost 5 bases and the V segment lost 5 bases, leaving 10 bases of the junction unmatched. Germline V gene lookup returns CDR1 SGHTA and CDR2 FQGNSA. The CDR3 has 15 residues. In nucleotides, the CDR3 is TGTGCCAGCAGCCCTACTAGCGCTAGAGGAGATACGCAGTATTTT. This encodes CASSPTSARGDTQYF.

This clonotype was seen a few times. The chain uses TRBV20-1 and TRBJ1-5; 7 positions agree with TRBD1. The CDR3 loop spans 14 amino acids. Losses at the gene ends were 2 bases for V and 6 bases for J; bases not matched to a gene: 7. In germline, CDR1 is DFQATT, CDR2 SNEGSKA (reference sequence). CDR3 DNA sequence: TGCAGTGCTAGACCGACAGGGCCCACTCAGCCCCAGCATTTT. Its translation is CSARPTGPTQPQHF.

In its sample, this clonotype was seen many times. This sequence joins TRBV7-3 and TRBJ2-5; no reliable D call. Deletions cut 5 bases from V and 0 bases from J, with 7 bases between. This CDR3 contains 13 residues. CDR1 is SGHTA and CDR2 is FQGTGA in the germline V gene. CDR3 coding DNA: TGTGCCAGCAGCCCCTCGTACCAAGAGACCCAGTACTTC. The encoded protein is CASSPSYQETQYF.

This clonotype was recorded at least ten times. The gene calls are TRBV7-2 and TRBJ2-2; the D is unclear. Germline CDR1 is SGHTA and CDR2 is FQGNSA. CDR3 length: 15 residues. V lost 2 bases to trimming and J lost 2 bases, with 9 bases between them. The CDR3 DNA sequence: TGTGCCAGCAGCTTAAAGGTCAGCAACACCGGGGAGCTGTTTTTT. This translates into CASSLKVSNTGELFF.

The rearrangement joins TRBV10-3 to TRBJ2-5; 14 bases map to TRBD2. The CDR3 contains 17 residues. After removal of 3 bases from V and 5 bases from J, the junction contained 8 bases not matched to a gene. Germline CDR1 ENHRY, CDR2 SYGVKD. CDR3 coding DNA: TGTGCCATCAGTGAAGTGACTAGCGGGAGGGCGTCGGAGACCCAGTACTTC. This encodes CAISEVTSGRASETQYF.

This clonotype has more than one count but fewer than ten. This chain connects TRBV15 to TRBJ2-7; 9 bases line up with TRBD2. With V trimmed by 1 base and J by 3 bases, 4 bases remained unmatched. This CDR3 region has 15 residues. The germline CDR1 and CDR2 sequences are LNHNV and YYDKDF (reference sequence). CDR3 sequence: CATSRGAGGIYEQYF. The CDR3 DNA reads TGTGCCACCAGCAGAGGAGCGGGAGGTATCTACGAGCAGTACTTC.

This clonotype was detected a few times. The rearrangement uses TRBV18 and TRBJ1-2; 10 bases are a match to TRBD1. V was pared by 0 bases and J by 6 bases, with 4 bases of the junction left unmatched. Germline CDR1 reads KGHSH; CDR2 reads LQKENI. The CDR3 is 15 residues long. CDR3 DNA sequence: TGTGCCAGCTCACCACCGGGACAGGGGATAAATGGCTACACCTTC. Its translation: CASSPPGQGINGYTF.

The J gene is TRBJ1-1, the V gene TRBV5-1; 7 positions match TRBD1. Unmatched junction bases numbered 6, after V lost 0 bases and J lost 1 base. The CDR3 has 16 residues. Germline CDR1 SGHRS, CDR2 YFSETQ. CDR3 nucleotide sequence: TGCGCCAGCAGCTTGGAGGGTCGGGACAGGAACACTGAAGCTTTCTTT. It is translated as CASSLEGRDRNTEAFF.